These 29 T cell receptor beta chains were sequenced from one sample in a study of cytomegalovirus exposure and HLA in healthy donors. Researchers ran the PCR with 60 Vbeta and 13 Jbeta primers. The repertoire was sequenced with immunoSEQ multiplex PCR; TCRdb's copy has only in-frame clones and lacks some. The sample holds 150,000 to 200,000 clones, about 80% seen once. Sequenced: PBMCs. These receptors were obtained from a man aged 30-40 years in good health and CMV-seronegative.

The chain combines TRBV4-3 with TRBJ2-7; 10 bases are a match to TRBD2. The CDR3 is 15 residues long. J lost 0 bases, V lost 4 bases, and 3 bases had no gene match. Germline V CDR1 and CDR2: LGHNA, YSLEER. The CDR3 sequence: CASSRGLANSYEQYF. The CDR3 region has the DNA TGCGCCAGCAGCCGGGGACTAGCGAACTCCTACGAGCAGTACTTC.

In regard to this clone: An end of the junction does not agree with germline; a read error may underlie this. The chain combines TRBV7-7 with TRBJ2-2; D unresolved. The CDR3 contains 14 residues. In germline, CDR1 is SSHAT, CDR2 FNYEAQ (reference sequence). The CDR3 reads CASSPSTNTGELFF. The CDR3 nucleotides are TGTGCTAGCAGCCCGTCGACAAACACCGGGGAGCTGTTTTTT.

The chain couples TRBV2 to TRBJ2-7, with 9 bases that match TRBD1. Germline CDR1 reads SNHLY; CDR2 reads FYNNEI. This CDR3 has 14 residues. V lost 5 bases to trimming and J lost 5 bases; unmatched junction nucleotides: 7. DNA for the CDR3: TGTGCCAGCAGTCCGGGACAGGGCCCCCACGAGCAGTACTTC. As protein: CASSPGQGPHEQYF.

The J gene is TRBJ2-1, the V gene TRBV5-1; TRBD2 matches at 10 bases. There are 16 residues in the CDR3. Germline V CDR1 and CDR2: SGHRS, YFSETQ. After removal of 4 bases from V and 6 bases from J, the junction contained 10 bases not matched to a gene. Written as DNA, the CDR3 is TGCGCCAGCAGCCCGGGCCCTAGCGGGAGTAGCAATGAGCAGTTCTTC. This encodes CASSPGPSGSSNEQFF.

This clone was recorded once. The V and J genes are TRBV5-1 and TRBJ2-7; a weak D match, TRBD2 (6 bases). This CDR3 spans 17 amino acids. The V gene lost 4 bases and the J gene lost 2 bases, with 22 bases spanning the gap. The germline gives CDR1 SGHRS, CDR2 YFSETQ. The CDR3 region has the DNA TGCGCCAGCAGCCTAGCGTTCCGAAAAACAACCACCTACGAGCAGTACTTC. It codes for CASSLAFRKTTTYEQYF. Filled out from reference TRBV5-1 and TRBJ2-7, the complete variable domain reads KAGVTQTPRYLIKTRGQQVTLSCSPISGHRSVSWYQQTPGQGLQFLFEYFSETQRNKGNFPGRFSGRQFSNSRSEMNVSTLELGDSALYLCASSLAFRKTTTYEQYFGPGTRLTVT.

In DNA, the CDR3 is TGTGCCAGCAACCACAGGGGGTACGAGCAGTACTTC. Translating it yields CASNHRGYEQYF. This sequence joins TRBV6-5 and TRBJ2-7; 8 nucleotides match TRBD1. Germline-derived CDR1 and CDR2 are MNHEY and SVGAGI. Unmatched junction bases numbered 3, after V lost 7 bases and J lost 4 bases. The CDR3 length is 12 residues.

V is TRBV7-9 and J is TRBJ2-7, with D possibly TRBD2 on 5 matching bases. Trimming shortened V by 3 bases and J by 2 bases, and 11 bases separated the two germline ends. This CDR3 spans 14 amino acids. From germline, CDR1 is SEHNR and CDR2 FQNEAQ (reference sequence). The CDR3 bases are TGTGCCAGCAGCTTCTCCGGGGTCCCCTACGAGCAGTACTTC. Protein sequence: CASSFSGVPYEQYF.

CDR3 amino acids: CANARGSTDTQYF. The CDR3 DNA follows: TGTGCCAACGCGCGGGGTAGCACAGATACGCAGTATTTT. This chain links TRBV7-8 with TRBJ2-3; D possibly corresponds to TRBD2 (6 bases). Deletions cut 10 bases from V and 0 bases from J, with 11 bases between. This CDR3 has 13 residues. CDR1 is SGHVS and CDR2 is FQNEAQ in the germline V gene.

This chain connects TRBV19 to TRBJ2-1, with TRBD2 matching over 14 bases. From germline, CDR1 is LNHDA and CDR2 SQIVND (reference sequence). The CDR3 has 16 residues. The ends lost 4 bases at V and 7 bases at J; junction bases unmatched: 6. The CDR3: CASSRRTSGRRNEQFF. As DNA, the CDR3 is TGTGCCAGTAGTAGAAGGACTAGCGGGAGGAGAAATGAGCAGTTCTTC.

Details on this clone: At one end, the junction sequence differs from germline, possibly due to a read error. The rearrangement uses TRBV5-4 and TRBJ1-5; D unclear. CDR1 and CDR2 from the germline V gene are SGHNT and YYREEE (reference sequence). CDR3 length: 13 amino acids. The DNA for the CDR3 is TGTGCCACCAGCACTGCTAGCAATCAGCCCCAGCATTTT. Translation: CATSTASNQPQHF.

The V call is TRBV9, the J call TRBJ2-5; D unclear. This CDR3 is 14 amino acids long. CDR1 SGDLS and CDR2 YYNGEE come from the germline V gene. V was trimmed by 4 bases and J by 7 bases, leaving 17 bases between them. DNA for the CDR3: TGTGCCAGCAGCCCTCGAGTAGATCGGGTGACCCAGTACTTC. Translated: CASSPRVDRVTQYF.

Only a few counts were recorded for this clone. The J gene is TRBJ2-7, the V gene TRBV27; maybe TRBD1 (6 bases). Germline V gene lookup returns CDR1 MNHEY and CDR2 SMNVEV (reference sequence). Trimming cost V 0 bases and J 1 base, with 16 bases left between them. The CDR3 is 17 residues long. CDR3 nucleotide sequence: TGTGCCAGCAGTTTATCCGGTGGAGGACAGCCTTCCTACGAGCAGTACTTC. This gives the protein CASSLSGGGQPSYEQYF.

This chain connects TRBV19 to TRBJ1-1; 7 bases map to TRBD1. Germline-derived CDR1 and CDR2 are LNHDA and SQIVND (reference sequence). V gave up 10 bases and J gave up 4 bases; unmatched junction bases: 9. The CDR3 has 13 residues. The CDR3 DNA reads TGTGCCACCATGGACAGGATGGCCACTGAAGCTTTCTTT. Residues: CATMDRMATEAFF.

The CDR3 protein is CAWIRGLPYGYTF. In DNA form, the CDR3 reads TGTGCCTGGATAAGGGGGCTTCCCTATGGCTACACCTTC. The genes are TRBV30 and TRBJ1-2; 7 bases line up with TRBD1. Germline CDR1 and CDR2: GTSNPN and SVGIG (reference sequence). The CDR3 runs 13 residues. V shed 4 bases and J 4 bases; nucleotides not matched to a gene: 6.

This clone was seen a few times. The chain joins TRBV7-2 to TRBJ2-7, with 10 bases fitting TRBD2. Germline V gene sequence: CDR1 SGHTA, CDR2 FQGNSA. Trimming cost V 5 bases and J 5 bases; bases outside gene matches: 9. The CDR3 contains 15 residues. The CDR3 loop reads CASSLITSGVDEQYF. The CDR3 nucleotides are TGTGCCAGCAGCCTCATAACTAGCGGGGTCGACGAGCAGTACTTC.

This clone occurred once. The chain joins TRBV7-2 to TRBJ2-1; 9 nucleotides agree with TRBD2. The germline V gene has CDR1 SGHTA and CDR2 FQGNSA. The CDR3 contains 16 residues. The ends lost 5 bases at V and 9 bases at J; junction bases unmatched: 14. CDR3 region: CASSTHFAGGPGEQFF. In DNA form, the CDR3 reads TGTGCCAGCAGCACCCACTTTGCGGGAGGGCCGGGTGAGCAGTTCTTC.

This chain joins TRBV4-3 and TRBJ2-1, with D possibly matching TRBD2 (5 bases). V lost 0 bases to trimming and J lost 7 bases, with 7 bases between them. The CDR3 spans 13 residues. The germline gives CDR1 LGHNA, CDR2 YSLEER. CDR3 loop: CASSQDWENEQFF. The DNA of the CDR3 is TGCGCCAGCAGCCAAGACTGGGAGAATGAGCAGTTCTTC.

The chain combines TRBV11-1 with TRBJ2-7, with D maybe TRBD1 (6 bases). Deletions cut 4 bases from V and 4 bases from J, with 11 bases between. Germline CDR1 is SGHAT and CDR2 is FQDESV (reference sequence). This CDR3 spans 13 amino acids. The CDR3 is CASSSRGPYEQYF. CDR3 bases: TGTGCCAGCAGCTCCAGGGGTCCTTACGAGCAGTACTTC.

The chain carries TRBV9 and TRBJ2-3, with 10 bases lining up with TRBD2. Germline V CDR1 and CDR2: SGDLS, YYNGEE. This CDR3 spans 18 amino acids. V trimming: 3 bases; J trimming: 5 bases; junction bases outside the gene matches: 15. For the CDR3, the DNA is TGTGCCAGCAGCGCCCCCCAGGGACTAGCGCCCCGAGGAGATACGCAGTATTTT. This translates into CASSAPQGLAPRGDTQYF.

The J gene is TRBJ2-7, the V gene TRBV7-2; D uncertain. The CDR3 spans 13 residues. In germline, CDR1 is SGHTA, CDR2 FQGNSA. Trimming cost V 2 bases and J 4 bases, with 9 bases left between them. In DNA, the CDR3 is TGTGCCAGCAGCTTAAATCCCCTTTACGAGCAGTACTTC. This translates into CASSLNPLYEQYF.

The gene calls are TRBV4-1 and TRBJ2-7; 9 bases are shared with TRBD2. Germline V CDR1 and CDR2: MGHRA, YSYEKL. V dropped 3 bases and J dropped 7; count of bases not matched to a gene: 4. The CDR3 length is 13 residues. CDR3 in amino acids: CASSHISGREQYF. DNA for the CDR3: TGCGCCAGCAGCCACATAAGCGGGAGGGAGCAGTACTTC.

The chain recombines TRBV28 with TRBJ2-3; D remains ambiguous. Germline V gene sequence: CDR1 MDHEN, CDR2 SYDVKM. The CDR3 is made up of 11 amino acids. V was trimmed by 5 bases and J by 5 bases, leaving 5 bases between them. CDR3 sequence (DNA): TGTGCCAGCAGTATCGTAGATACGCAGTATTTT. The encoded protein is CASSIVDTQYF.

This chain links TRBV7-2 with TRBJ2-3; possible D gene TRBD2, 6 bases. Germline loops: CDR1 SGHTA, CDR2 FQGNSA. The CDR3 extends over 14 amino acids. Trimming removed 5 bases at V and 0 bases at J, with 9 bases between. The CDR3 DNA is TGTGCCAGCAGCCCTAGCGCAAGCACAGATACGCAGTATTTT. Protein product: CASSPSASTDTQYF.

V is TRBV15 and J is TRBJ2-7; the D gene is possibly TRBD1 (6 bases). V lost 4 bases and J 2 bases, leaving 15 bases between the germline ends. The CDR3 length is 15 residues. Germline V gene lookup returns CDR1 LNHNV and CDR2 YYDKDF (reference sequence). The CDR3 sequence is CATSTKRQVTYEQYF. CDR3 nucleotides: TGTGCCACCAGCACAAAGCGACAGGTCACCTACGAGCAGTACTTC.

This clone showed up just a few times. The chain couples TRBV7-2 to TRBJ2-7, with 8 bases that match TRBD1. This CDR3 contains 13 residues. The trim removed 5 bases at V and 5 bases at J, leaving 5 bases unmatched. Germline loops: CDR1 SGHTA, CDR2 FQGNSA. The CDR3 nucleotides are TGTGCCAGCAGCCCGGACAGGGAACACGAGCAGTACTTC. Its protein is CASSPDREHEQYF. The full variable domain, in which reference TRBV7-2 and TRBJ2-7 provide the parts outside the CDR3, is GAGVSQSPSNKVTEKGKDVELRCDPISGHTALYWYRQSLGQGLEFLIYFQGNSAPDKSGLPSDRFSAERTGGSVSTLTIQRTQQEDSAVYLCASSPDREHEQYFGPGTRLTVT.

The chain carries TRBV10-2 and TRBJ2-1, with 10 bases lining up with TRBD1. The V segment lost 4 bases and the J segment 6 bases; nucleotides outside the gene matches: 6. CDR1 is WSHSY, CDR2 SAAADI, per germline. This CDR3 comprises 15 residues. CDR3 DNA: TGCGCCAGCAGTGCTAGGACAGGGGGACCCAATGAGCAGTTCTTC. The encoded protein is CASSARTGGPNEQFF.

The J gene is TRBJ1-2, the V gene TRBV5-4, with D hard to call. V lost 4 bases and J 2 bases, leaving 9 bases between the germline ends. The CDR3 totals 13 residues. Germline CDR1 SGHNT, CDR2 YYREEE (reference sequence). DNA for the CDR3: TGTGCCAGCAGCGATTACCGGAACTATGGCTACACCTTC. Protein: CASSDYRNYGYTF.

The gene calls are TRBV7-3 and TRBJ2-3; maybe TRBD2 (6 bases). The germline V and J ends were trimmed by 6 bases and 5 bases, with 12 bases remaining between them. The CDR3 spans 13 residues. Germline V gene lookup returns CDR1 SGHTA and CDR2 FQGTGA. CDR3 coding DNA: TGTGCCAGCAGTAAACTAGCTGTAGATACGCAGTATTTT. It is translated as CASSKLAVDTQYF.

Here the CDR3 reads CASNRAGVLVGELFF. CDR3 nucleotides: TGTGCCAGCAATAGAGCGGGAGTTCTTGTCGGGGAGCTGTTTTTT. The chain has TRBV28 and TRBJ2-2; 8 bases are shared with TRBD2. This CDR3 is built from 15 residues. The ends lost 7 bases at V and 7 bases at J; junction bases unmatched: 11. Germline V gene lookup returns CDR1 MDHEN and CDR2 SYDVKM.